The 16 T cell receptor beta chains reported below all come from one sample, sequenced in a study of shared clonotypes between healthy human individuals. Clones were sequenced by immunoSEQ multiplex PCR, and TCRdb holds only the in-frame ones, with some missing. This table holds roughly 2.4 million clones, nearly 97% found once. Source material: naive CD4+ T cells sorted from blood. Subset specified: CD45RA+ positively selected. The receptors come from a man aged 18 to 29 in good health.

The CDR3, as DNA: TGTGCCAGCAGTGTTTACGGGTCCTTGAACACTGAAGCTTTCTTT. Protein product: CASSVYGSLNTEAFF. The J gene is TRBJ1-1, the V gene TRBV25-1; D call uncertain. The V and J ends lost 4 bases and 0 bases respectively, with 12 bases between them. CDR1 and CDR2 from the germline V gene are MGHDK and SYGVNS. The CDR3 length is 15 residues.

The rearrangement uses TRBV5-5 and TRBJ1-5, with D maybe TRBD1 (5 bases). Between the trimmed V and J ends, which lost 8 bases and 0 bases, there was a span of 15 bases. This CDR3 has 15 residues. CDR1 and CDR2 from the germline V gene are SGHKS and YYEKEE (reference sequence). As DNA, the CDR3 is TGTGCCAGTCAGCCGGGACTGACTAGCAATCAGCCCCAGCATTTT. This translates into CASQPGLTSNQPQHF.

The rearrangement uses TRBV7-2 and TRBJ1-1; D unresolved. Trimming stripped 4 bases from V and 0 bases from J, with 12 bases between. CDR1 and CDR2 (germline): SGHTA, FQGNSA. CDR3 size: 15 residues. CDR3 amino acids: CASSSTVLMNTEAFF. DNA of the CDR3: TGTGCCAGCAGCTCGACGGTTTTAATGAACACTGAAGCTTTCTTT.

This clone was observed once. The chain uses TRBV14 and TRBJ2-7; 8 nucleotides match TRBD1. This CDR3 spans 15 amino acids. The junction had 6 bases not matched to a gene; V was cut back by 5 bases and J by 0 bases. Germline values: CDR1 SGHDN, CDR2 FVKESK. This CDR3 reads CASSEGQESSYEQYF. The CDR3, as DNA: TGTGCCAGCAGCGAGGGACAGGAATCCTCCTACGAGCAGTACTTC.

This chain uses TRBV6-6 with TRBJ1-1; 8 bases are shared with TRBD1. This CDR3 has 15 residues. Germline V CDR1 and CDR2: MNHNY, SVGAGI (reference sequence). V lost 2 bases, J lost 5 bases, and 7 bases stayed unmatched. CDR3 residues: CASSYARGQGTEAFF. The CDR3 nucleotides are TGTGCCAGCAGTTACGCCAGGGGGCAGGGTACTGAAGCTTTCTTT.

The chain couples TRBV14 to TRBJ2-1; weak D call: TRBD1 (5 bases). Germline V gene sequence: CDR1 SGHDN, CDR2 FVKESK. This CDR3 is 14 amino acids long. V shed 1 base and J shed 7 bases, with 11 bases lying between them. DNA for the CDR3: TGTGCCAGCAGCCAAGTTTTCCCAGGGAATGAGCAGTTCTTC. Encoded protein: CASSQVFPGNEQFF.

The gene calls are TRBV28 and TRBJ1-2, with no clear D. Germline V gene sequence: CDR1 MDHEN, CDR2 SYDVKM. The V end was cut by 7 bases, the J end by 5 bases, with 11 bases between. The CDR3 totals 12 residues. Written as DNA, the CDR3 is TGTGCCAGCACCCGGGCCCTGTATGGCTACACCTTC. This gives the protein CASTRALYGYTF.

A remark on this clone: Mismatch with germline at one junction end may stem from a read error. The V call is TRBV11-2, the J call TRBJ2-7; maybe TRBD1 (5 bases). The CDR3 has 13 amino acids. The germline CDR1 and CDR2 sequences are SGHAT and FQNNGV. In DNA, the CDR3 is TGTGCCAGCAGCTTATTGGGGCCGCCTTACGTGAACTTC. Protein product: CASSLLGPPYVNF.

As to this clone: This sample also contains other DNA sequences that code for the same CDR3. CDR3 nucleotides: TGTGCCAGCAGCCCAGACAGGGCCCAAGAGACCCAGTACTTC. Translation gives CASSPDRAQETQYF. The chain carries TRBV7-9 and TRBJ2-5; 7 positions agree with TRBD1. Trimming removed 5 bases from V and 1 base from J; junction bases left unmatched: 4. The CDR3 is made up of 14 amino acids. CDR1 and CDR2 (germline): SEHNR, FQNEAQ (reference sequence).

CDR3 protein: CASSLAGASYNEQFF. CDR3 DNA: TGTGCCAGCAGTTTAGCGGGGGCTTCCTACAATGAGCAGTTCTTC. This chain joins TRBV6-5 and TRBJ2-1; 9 bases fit TRBD2. The CDR3 has 15 amino acids. The trim removed 4 bases at V and 1 base at J, leaving 2 bases unmatched. Looked up from germline, CDR1 is MNHEY and CDR2 is SVGAGI.

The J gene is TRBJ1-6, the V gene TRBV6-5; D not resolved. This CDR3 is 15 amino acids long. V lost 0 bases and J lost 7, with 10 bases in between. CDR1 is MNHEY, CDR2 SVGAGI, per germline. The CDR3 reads CASSYSIGGNSPLHF. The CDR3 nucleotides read TGTGCCAGCAGTTACTCGATAGGCGGGAATTCACCCCTCCACTTT.

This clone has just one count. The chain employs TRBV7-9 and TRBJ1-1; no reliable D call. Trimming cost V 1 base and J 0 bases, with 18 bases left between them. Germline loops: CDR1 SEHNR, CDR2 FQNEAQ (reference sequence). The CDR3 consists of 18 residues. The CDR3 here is CASSLGVAGGLLNTEAFF. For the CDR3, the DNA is TGTGCCAGCAGCTTAGGTGTGGCAGGCGGCCTTCTGAACACTGAAGCTTTCTTT. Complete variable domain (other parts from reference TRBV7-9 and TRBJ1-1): DTGVSQNPRHKITKRGQNVTFRCDPISEHNRLYWYRQTLGQGPEFLTYFQNEAQLEKSRLLSDRFSAERPKGSFSTLEIQRTEQGDSAMYLCASSLGVAGGLLNTEAFFGQGTRLTVV.

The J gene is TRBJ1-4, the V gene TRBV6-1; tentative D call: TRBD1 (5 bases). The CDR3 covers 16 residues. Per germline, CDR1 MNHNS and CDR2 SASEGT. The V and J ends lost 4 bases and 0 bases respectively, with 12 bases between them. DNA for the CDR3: TGTGCCAGCAGTGGACAGCGACTTTCAACTAATGAAAAACTGTTTTTT. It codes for CASSGQRLSTNEKLFF.

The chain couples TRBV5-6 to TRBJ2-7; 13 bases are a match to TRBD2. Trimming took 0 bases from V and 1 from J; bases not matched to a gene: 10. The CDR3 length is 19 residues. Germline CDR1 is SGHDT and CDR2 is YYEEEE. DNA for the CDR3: TGTGCCAGCAGCTTGGCAGAGACTAGCGGGAGGACGTGGTCCTACGAGCAGTACTTC. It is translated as CASSLAETSGRTWSYEQYF.

CDR3 coding DNA: TGTGCCAGCAGCTTCGGGGATAATTCACCCCTCCACTTT. Residues: CASSFGDNSPLHF. The chain couples TRBV7-9 to TRBJ1-6; no clear D. The length of the CDR3 is 13 residues. The ends were cut back, 3 bases at V and 5 bases at J, with 5 bases in the middle. The germline CDR1 and CDR2 sequences are SEHNR and FQNEAQ (reference sequence).

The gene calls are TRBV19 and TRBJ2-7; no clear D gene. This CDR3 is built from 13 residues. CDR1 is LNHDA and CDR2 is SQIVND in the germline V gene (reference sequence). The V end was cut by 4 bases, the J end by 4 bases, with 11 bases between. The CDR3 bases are TGTGCCAGTAGTAAGGGCCCCAAATACGAGCAGTACTTC. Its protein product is CASSKGPKYEQYF.